This T cell receptor (beta chain) originates from a study of OX40 agonist ivuxolimab in advanced cancers. Turning to the study itself: Ivuxolimab is an agonistic anti-OX40 (CD134) antibody, and patients were treated with it. A mean age of roughly 66 years, range roughly 23 to 85, was recorded, and approximately 80% were male. Patients achieving partial responses numbered three: one hepatocellular carcinoma case and two cutaneous melanoma cases.

The CDR3 runs 17 residues. Trimming pared 4 bases from V and 3 bases from J, leaving 21 bases between. Germline values: CDR1 MNHEY, CDR2 SMNVEV (reference sequence). Repertoires were generated with immunoSEQ multiplex PCR, while TCRdb's copy carries only in-frame clones and drops some. The sample holds approximately 96,000 clones; around 90% are singletons and the top ten take about 1.5%. This specimen was CD4+ or CD8+ T cells sorted from blood, taken in a trial of the OX40 agonist ivuxolimab. The receptor's source is an adult with an advanced solid tumor such as melanoma, head and neck, liver or kidney cancer. The rearrangement joins TRBV27 to TRBJ1-2; tentatively, D is TRBD1 (5 bases). The CDR3 DNA is TGTGCCAGCAGTTCCACCCCGGGACGGGTTTGGGACTATGGCTACACCTTC. It translates to CASSSTPGRVWDYGYTF.